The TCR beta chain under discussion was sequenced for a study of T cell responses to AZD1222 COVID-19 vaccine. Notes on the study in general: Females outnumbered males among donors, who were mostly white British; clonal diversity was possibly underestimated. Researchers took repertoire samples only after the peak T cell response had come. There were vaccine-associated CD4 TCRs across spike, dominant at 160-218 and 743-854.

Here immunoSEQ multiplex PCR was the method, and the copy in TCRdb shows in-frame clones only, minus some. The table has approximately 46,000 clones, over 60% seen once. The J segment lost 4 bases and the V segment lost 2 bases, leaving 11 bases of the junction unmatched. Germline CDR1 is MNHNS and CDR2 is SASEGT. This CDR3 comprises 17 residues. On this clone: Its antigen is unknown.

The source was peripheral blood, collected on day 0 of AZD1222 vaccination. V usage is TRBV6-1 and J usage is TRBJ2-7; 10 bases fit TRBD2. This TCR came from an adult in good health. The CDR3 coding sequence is TGTGCCAGCAGTGAACAGGGCAGTAGCGGGAGGTTGTACGAGCAGTACTTC. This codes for CASSEQGSSGRLYEQYF.